A selection of T cell receptor beta chains follows, all from one sample in a study of blood T cell repertoires in COVID-19. The repertoire was sequenced with immunoSEQ multiplex PCR; TCRdb's copy has only in-frame clones and lacks some. The table shows 20,000 to 25,000 clones, with 90% occurring only once. Sequenced sample: peripheral blood. Receptor source: a human donor in a cohort sampled during active COVID-19. The CDR3 runs from the conserved cysteine through the conserved F or W. A D gene is named only where the DNA matches it firmly. A row's size may be missing; if present it is once, few, many or a size class.

v_gene	abundance	j_gene	d_gene	CDR3nt	CDR3aa
TRBV5-1	NA	TRBJ2-3	NA	TGCGCCAGCAGCTGGCAGGGAGATACGCAGTATTTT	CASSWQGDTQYF
TRBV3-1/TRBV3-2	NA	TRBJ2-7	NA	TGTGCCAGCAGCCAACTTCCGTCCTACGAGCAGTACTTC	CASSQLPSYEQYF
TRBV15	NA	TRBJ1-4	TRBD1	TGTGCCACCAGCACACCGTTTGGGGACAGGAATGAAAAACTGTTTTTT	CATSTPFGDRNEKLFF
TRBV6-7	NA	TRBJ1-2	NA	TGTGCCATCTGTAATGGCTACACCTTC	CAICNGYTF
TRBV19	NA	TRBJ1-2	NA	TGTGCCAGTAGTACAAAACAGGGAGTAGGAAGAGGCTACACCTTC	CASSTKQGVGRGYTF
TRBV19	once	TRBJ1-1	NA	TGTGCCAGTAGTCGAGGGGGGGGTCCCACTGAAGCTTTCTTT	CASSRGGGPTEAFF
TRBV7-2	NA	TRBJ2-3	TRBD2	TGTGCCAGCAGCTCCGGCGGCAGGGGACTAGCGCCAGATACGCAGTATTTT	CASSSGGRGLAPDTQYF
TRBV27	NA	TRBJ1-1	NA	TGTGCCAGCAGTCCTCTGAGGGAGCGGAGTATCACTGAAGCTTTCTTT	CASSPLRERSITEAFF
TRBV2	NA	TRBJ2-5	TRBD1	TGTGCCAGCAGGCCGTGGGACAGACAAGAGACCCAGTACTTC	CASRPWDRQETQYF
TRBV27	NA	TRBJ1-5	NA	TGTGCCACTTCACCTGGGGGGGGGCTTCCCGACCAGCCCCAGCATTTT	CATSPGGGLPDQPQHF
TRBV3-1/TRBV3-2	NA	TRBJ1-5	NA	TGTGCCAGCAGCCAGGGGGCGAAGCAGCCCCAGCATTTT	CASSQGAKQPQHF
TRBV7-6	NA	TRBJ1-2	NA	TGTGCCAGCAGCTTAGATCCCGGGTATGGCTACACCTTC	CASSLDPGYGYTF
TRBV15	NA	TRBJ1-5	NA	TGTGCCACCAGCAGAGATCGAGGTCCTCAGCCCCAGCATTTT	CATSRDRGPQPQHF
TRBV29-1	few	TRBJ2-7	TRBD1	TGCAGCGTTGAAGAGGGAAGGACAGGTCGGAACGAGCAGTACTTC	CSVEEGRTGRNEQYF
TRBV5-6	NA	TRBJ2-7	NA	TGTGCCAGCAGCTTGGACAGGCGACCCTACGAGCAGTACTTC	CASSLDRRPYEQYF
TRBV5-8	NA	TRBJ1-1	NA	TGTGCCAGCAGCTTGTTACGAGGCACTGAAGCTTTCTTT	CASSLLRGTEAFF
TRBV18	NA	TRBJ2-5	NA	TGTGCCAGTTACAGGGCTGGAGAGACCCAGTACTTC	CASYRAGETQYF
TRBV10-3	NA	TRBJ2-1	TRBD2	TGTGCCACCCGTACGCAATCAGCGGGGGGGCCGGATGAGCAGTTCTTC	CATRTQSAGGPDEQFF
TRBV7-8	NA	TRBJ1-5	NA	TGTGCCAGCAGCCCAGACACCAGCAATCAGCCCCAGCATTTT	CASSPDTSNQPQHF
TRBV5-4	NA	TRBJ1-1	NA	TGTGCCAGCAGCTTGGTAGGCAGGGTAAACACTGAAGCTTTCTTT	CASSLVGRVNTEAFF
TRBV11-2	NA	TRBJ2-5	NA	TGTGCCAGCAGCTTAGTTCGGTCGGTGGAGACCCAGTACTTC	CASSLVRSVETQYF
TRBV4-3	once	TRBJ1-5	NA	TGCGCCAGCAGCCAAGATCGGAGTTATAGCAATCAGCCCCAGCATTTT	CASSQDRSYSNQPQHF
TRBV30	NA	TRBJ1-2	NA	TGTGCCTGGAGTGTACCCAGACAGCTTAACTATGGCTACACCTTC	CAWSVPRQLNYGYTF
TRBV9	NA	TRBJ2-1	TRBD1	TGTGCCAGCAGCGTAGGGGGGACAGGACACAATGAGCAGTTCTTC	CASSVGGTGHNEQFF
TRBV9	once	TRBJ1-2	TRBD1	TGTGCCAGCAGCGTCGGGACAGCTAACTATGGCTACACCTTC	CASSVGTANYGYTF
TRBV2	NA	TRBJ2-5	NA	TGTGCCAGCAGGCCAACAGGGACCCAAGAGACCCAGTACTTC	CASRPTGTQETQYF
TRBV6-5	NA	TRBJ1-2	NA	TGTGCCAGCAGTTACTCGAGTGGGAGCCTCTATGGCTACACCTTC	CASSYSSGSLYGYTF
TRBV7-8	NA	TRBJ1-1	NA	TGTGCCAGCAGCAAGACAGGGAACACTGAAGCTTTCTTT	CASSKTGNTEAFF
TRBV27	NA	TRBJ2-2	TRBD1	TGTGCCAGCAGCTCCACCCCAGACAGGGCCATGGGCACCGGGGAGCTGTTTTTT	CASSSTPDRAMGTGELFF
TRBV11-3	NA	TRBJ2-1	NA	TGTGCCAGCACCCCTAGTCGGGGGACGTACAATGAGCAGTTCTTC	CASTPSRGTYNEQFF
TRBV5-4	NA	TRBJ1-1	NA	TGTGCCAGCAGCTTGAGGCCGGGTGAAGCTTTCTTT	CASSLRPGEAFF
TRBV6-5	NA	TRBJ2-4	NA	TGTGCCAGCAGGGTCGGGTTGTGGAACGAAAACATTCAGTACTTC	CASRVGLWNENIQYF
TRBV7-9	NA	TRBJ1-1	NA	TGTGCCAGCAGCTTAGCCGACGGGAGGACTGCTTTCTTT	CASSLADGRTAFF
TRBV19	NA	TRBJ1-4	NA	TGTGCCAGTAGCCGGGTAGGAAACAATGAAAAACTGTTTTTT	CASSRVGNNEKLFF
TRBV20-1	NA	TRBJ2-1	NA	TGCAGTGCCAGACAGGACAATGAGCAGTTCTTC	CSARQDNEQFF
TRBV5-4	NA	TRBJ1-5	NA	TGTGCCAGCAGCTTGGCGGGAGGTAGCAATCAGCCCCAGCATTTT	CASSLAGGSNQPQHF
TRBV5-4	NA	TRBJ2-3	NA	TGTGCCAGCAGCTTAGGGGGGGCAGGGGGCGAGTATTTT	CASSLGGAGGEYF
TRBV5-4	NA	TRBJ2-7	NA	TGTGCCAGCAGCTCCCATATATCGACATACCCCTACGAGCAGTACTTC	CASSSHISTYPYEQYF
TRBV4-1	NA	TRBJ1-3	NA	TGCGCCAGCAGCCAAGTCTACCTAAACACCATATATTTT	CASSQVYLNTIYF
TRBV7-8	NA	TRBJ1-3	NA	TGTGCCAGCAGCCCCCCAGGGAGGAACACCATATATTTT	CASSPPGRNTIYF
TRBV11-2	NA	TRBJ1-6	NA	TGTGCCAGCAGCTTGGACAGTCCAAATTCACCCCTCCACTTT	CASSLDSPNSPLHF
TRBV6-1	few	TRBJ1-5	NA	TGTGCCAGCAGTGAAGGTTCAGGCCAGGGGCCCCAGCATTTT	CASSEGSGQGPQHF
TRBV20-1	NA	TRBJ1-5	NA	TGCAGTGCTAGTGCCCAACAGGGTTTGGGCAATCAGCCCCAGCATTTT	CSASAQQGLGNQPQHF
TRBV5-1	few	TRBJ1-2	NA	TGCGCCAGCAGCCTACAGGGAGACTCGAACTATGGCTACACCTTC	CASSLQGDSNYGYTF
TRBV30	NA	TRBJ1-6	NA	TGTGCCCTAACCCCGCACAGGGCCGATTCACCCCTCCACTTT	CALTPHRADSPLHF
TRBV4-1	few	TRBJ1-2	NA	TGCGCCAGCAGCCAAGTGTGGCGCGGTGGCTACACCTTC	CASSQVWRGGYTF
TRBV6-2/TRBV6-3	NA	TRBJ2-1	NA	TGTGCCAGCAGTTACGGAGGGGATACAAATGAGCAGTTCTTC	CASSYGGDTNEQFF
TRBV6-1	NA	TRBJ1-2	NA	TGTGCCAGCAGTGAAGGTGCGGAGGGGTGGGCGCTATATGGCTACACCTTC	CASSEGAEGWALYGYTF
TRBV9	NA	TRBJ2-3	NA	TGTGCCAGCAGCGTCACGGACTCCCGCACAGATACGCAGTATTTT	CASSVTDSRTDTQYF
TRBV29-1	NA	TRBJ1-4	TRBD1	TGCAGCGTTGAGGGGACAGCGATGAGCCAAAAACTGTTTTTT	CSVEGTAMSQKLFF
TRBV7-2	NA	TRBJ1-1	NA	TGTGCCAGCAGCTTAAAAGCACTGAACACTGAAGCTTTCTTT	CASSLKALNTEAFF
TRBV5-1	NA	TRBJ1-2	NA	TGCGCCAGCAAGACTCCGGAGGGGTATGGCTACACCTTC	CASKTPEGYGYTF
TRBV19	once	TRBJ2-2	TRBD2	TGTGCCAGTACCCGACTAGCGGGGGCGAACACCGGGGAGCTGTTTTTT	CASTRLAGANTGELFF
TRBV27	NA	TRBJ1-1	NA	TGTGCCAGCAGCTTATGGAGGACTACTGAAGCTTTCTTT	CASSLWRTTEAFF
TRBV18	NA	TRBJ2-2	NA	TGTGCCAGCTCTTCACCTCGACCCAACTACGAACACCGGGGAGCTGTTTTT	CASSSPRPNYEHRGAVF